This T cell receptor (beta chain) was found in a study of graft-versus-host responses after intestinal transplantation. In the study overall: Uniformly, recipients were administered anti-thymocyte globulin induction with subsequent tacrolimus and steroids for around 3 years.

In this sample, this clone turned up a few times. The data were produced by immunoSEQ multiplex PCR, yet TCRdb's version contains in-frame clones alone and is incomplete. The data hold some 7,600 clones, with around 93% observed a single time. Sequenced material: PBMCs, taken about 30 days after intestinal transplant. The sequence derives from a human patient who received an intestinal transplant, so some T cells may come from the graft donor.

DNA for the CDR3: TGTGCCAGCAGTGGCCTTCAGGGCAGTACTGAAGCTTTCTTT. Its protein product is CASSGLQGSTEAFF. This chain links TRBV6-1 with TRBJ1-1, with D possibly being TRBD1 (5 bases). Deletions cut 4 bases from V and 5 bases from J, with 14 bases between. This CDR3 is 14 amino acids long. Germline V CDR1 and CDR2: MNHNS, SASEGT.